The 2 T cell receptor beta chains presented below share a single source sample, sequenced in a study of blood T cell repertoires in COVID-19. The table came from immunoSEQ multiplex PCR; TCRdb's copy has only in-frame clones and leaves some out. This table holds approximately 310,000 clones, roughly 84% found once. The source material was peripheral blood. These receptors came from a man aged 50-60 years with active or convalescent COVID-19.

This clone was observed once. The rearrangement uses TRBV10-1 and TRBJ2-5; 8 nucleotides agree with TRBD1. The CDR3 covers 15 residues. Germline CDR1 WNHNN, CDR2 SYGVQD (reference sequence). J lost 4 bases, V lost 3 bases, and 7 bases had no gene match. The CDR3 nucleotides are TGCGCCAGCAGTGATCCTGGACAGGGAAGAGAGACCCAGTACTTC. Its protein product is CASSDPGQGRETQYF.

This chain links TRBV10-3 with TRBJ1-2; D is unresolved. The germline V gene has CDR1 ENHRY and CDR2 SYGVKD. V lost 4 bases to trimming and J lost 6 bases, with 24 bases between them. This CDR3 has 17 residues. The CDR3 region is CAISGPILQTAGDGYTF. DNA for the CDR3: TGTGCCATCAGTGGGCCGATACTCCAGACGGCCGGGGATGGCTACACCTTC.